This passage covers 21 T cell receptor beta chains from one sample sequenced in a study of T cell responses to AZD1222 COVID-19 vaccine. Clones were sequenced by immunoSEQ multiplex PCR, and TCRdb holds only the in-frame ones, with some missing. The data contain 140,000 or so clones, approximately 86% of them seen just once; the ten biggest clones take up 4.5% to 5.5%. Sequenced material: peripheral blood, taken 28 days after the second dose of the MenACWY control vaccine. All receptors come from an adult who received the MenACWY meningococcal vaccine as a control.

The chain carries TRBV5-1 and TRBJ2-1; 8 bases match TRBD1. V was pared by 4 bases and J by 6 bases, with 6 bases of the junction left unmatched. Germline CDR1 SGHRS, CDR2 YFSETQ. There are 14 residues in the CDR3. As DNA, the CDR3 is TGCGCCAGCAGCCGCGACAGGGGCCCCAATGAGCAGTTCTTC. Translating gives CASSRDRGPNEQFF.

The V call is TRBV28, the J call TRBJ1-5, with TRBD1 as a possible D gene (6 bases). Trimming cost V 4 bases and J 4 bases, with 11 bases left between them. Germline V lookup: CDR1 MDHEN, CDR2 SYDVKM. This CDR3 contains 14 residues. The DNA of the CDR3 is TGTGCCAGCAGTTCCTCACAGGGAAATCAGCCCCAGCATTTT. Encoded protein: CASSSSQGNQPQHF.

The V call is TRBV9, the J call TRBJ2-2; 11 bases are a match to TRBD1. After removal of 0 bases from V and 7 bases from J, the junction contained 5 bases not matched to a gene. Germline V gene data show CDR1 as SGDLS and CDR2 as YYNGEE. The CDR3 runs 16 residues. The CDR3, as DNA: TGTGCCAGCAGCGTAGATGGGACAGGGGGTCGCGGGGAGCTGTTTTTT. Its protein is CASSVDGTGGRGELFF.

This rearrangement joins TRBV7-9 to TRBJ1-3, with 8 nucleotides matching TRBD1. Trimming at V came to 5 bases and at J to 0 bases, leaving 6 bases not matched to a gene. CDR1 SEHNR and CDR2 FQNEAQ come from the germline V gene (reference sequence). This CDR3 comprises 16 residues. The CDR3 sequence: CASSPRQGSSGNTIYF. CDR3 coding DNA: TGTGCCAGCAGCCCAAGACAGGGGAGCTCTGGAAACACCATATATTTT.

The CDR3 region is CASSYGTGANYGYTF. In DNA form, the CDR3 reads TGTGCCAGCAGCTATGGGACGGGAGCTAACTATGGCTACACCTTC. The V gene is TRBV3-1 (or the pseudogene TRBV3-2), the J gene TRBJ1-2, with D possibly matching TRBD1 (5 bases). Germline V gene sequence: CDR1 LGHDT, CDR2 YNNKEL (reference sequence). This CDR3 has 15 residues. Trimming took off 5 bases at V and 0 bases at J, with 13 bases between the two ends.

The sample holds many counts of this clone. The rearrangement uses TRBV11-3 and TRBJ1-1, with D possibly being TRBD1 (5 bases). This CDR3 is built from 16 residues. The germline V gene has CDR1 SGHNT and CDR2 YENEEA. The ends were cut back, 4 bases at V and 6 bases at J, with 21 bases in the middle. The CDR3: CASSSIQANMGSEAFF. The CDR3 coding sequence is TGTGCCAGCAGCTCCATACAGGCCAATATGGGCTCTGAAGCTTTCTTT.

The chain joins TRBV12-3 or TRBV12-4 to TRBJ2-1; TRBD2 is a possible D gene (6 bases). The V end was cut by 4 bases, the J end by 8 bases, with 12 bases between. The CDR3 runs 13 residues. CDR3: CASSWTIGDEQFF. CDR3 coding DNA: TGTGCCAGCAGTTGGACTATCGGCGATGAGCAGTTCTTC.

This sequence joins TRBV2 and TRBJ1-5; 9 positions agree with TRBD1. This CDR3 comprises 15 residues. The germline V gene has CDR1 SNHLY and CDR2 FYNNEI. With 7 bases clipped from V and 1 base from J, the junction kept 5 bases outside the gene matches. The CDR3 sequence: CASTAGTGSNQPQHF. CDR3 DNA sequence: TGTGCCAGCACCGCGGGGACAGGGAGCAATCAGCCCCAGCATTTT.

The J gene is TRBJ1-6, the V gene TRBV5-5; D unclear. Germline assignment: CDR1 SGHKS and CDR2 YYEKEE (reference sequence). This CDR3 is 15 amino acids long. Trimming stripped 5 bases from V and 5 bases from J, with 14 bases between. CDR3 amino acids: CASSIAGVNNSPLHF. The DNA of the CDR3 is TGTGCCAGCAGTATTGCAGGCGTAAATAATTCACCCCTCCACTTT.

This chain connects TRBV4-3 to TRBJ2-1; TRBD1 is a possible D gene (5 bases). With 0 bases removed from V and 7 bases from J, the gap between germline ends came to 19 bases. This CDR3 comprises 17 residues. Germline CDR1 reads LGHNA; CDR2 reads YSLEER. CDR3 region: CASSQDPVGQGRNEQFF. In DNA form, the CDR3 reads TGCGCCAGCAGCCAAGACCCTGTGGGGCAGGGCCGGAATGAGCAGTTCTTC.

This clone was counted a few times. The chain carries TRBV7-2 and TRBJ2-1, with TRBD2 identical over 9 bases. The CDR3 covers 16 residues. The trim removed 4 bases at V and 10 bases at J, leaving 14 bases unmatched. Looked up from germline, CDR1 is SGHTA and CDR2 is FQGNSA. For the CDR3, the DNA is TGTGCCAGCAGCTCAACGCGGGGCCTAGCGGGACGGGAGCAGTTCTTC. Its translation: CASSSTRGLAGREQFF. The complete variable domain, with remaining parts taken from reference TRBV7-2 and TRBJ2-1, reads GAGVSQSPSNKVTEKGKDVELRCDPISGHTALYWYRQSLGQGLEFLIYFQGNSAPDKSGLPSDRFSAERTGGSVSTLTIQRTQQEDSAVYLCASSSTRGLAGREQFFGPGTRLTVL.

The chain links TRBV11-3 to TRBJ2-3; 14 bases fit TRBD2. CDR1 and CDR2 (germline): SGHNT, YENEEA. The V and J ends lost 5 bases and 11 bases, in that order; junction bases with no gene match: 9. The CDR3 runs 15 residues. In DNA, the CDR3 is TGTGCCAGCAGCCCCCCGGGACTAGCGGGAGTGGTGCAGTATTTT. The encoded protein is CASSPPGLAGVVQYF. Combining the CDR3 with reference TRBV11-3 and TRBJ2-3 gives the whole variable domain EAGVVQSPRYKIIEKKQPVAFWCNPISGHNTLYWYLQNLGQGPELLIRYENEEAVDDSQLPKDRFSAERLKGVDSTLKIQPAELGDSAVYLCASSPPGLAGVVQYFGPGTRLTVL.

The CDR3 is CASRNRQVGSYNSPLHF. DNA of the CDR3: TGTGCCAGTAGGAATAGACAAGTTGGGTCCTATAATTCACCCCTCCACTTT. The V and J genes are TRBV19 and TRBJ1-6; D gene uncertain. The CDR3 is made up of 17 amino acids. Trimming took off 6 bases at V and 1 base at J, with 16 bases between the two ends. Germline V gene lookup returns CDR1 LNHDA and CDR2 SQIVND (reference sequence).

The chain employs TRBV30 and TRBJ1-1; weak D call: TRBD1 (6 bases). The CDR3 is 13 residues long. Germline loops: CDR1 GTSNPN, CDR2 SVGIG (reference sequence). V was shortened by 8 bases and J by 0 bases, with 13 bases between the two germline ends. The CDR3 sequence: CAHGGGLNTEAFF. Written as DNA, the CDR3 is TGTGCCCACGGGGGCGGGCTGAACACTGAAGCTTTCTTT.

This rearrangement joins TRBV4-1 to TRBJ1-1; D perhaps matches TRBD1 (6 bases). Trimming stripped 4 bases from V and 5 bases from J, with 11 bases between. Germline V gene sequence: CDR1 MGHRA, CDR2 YSYEKL. This CDR3 is 13 amino acids long. As DNA, the CDR3 is TGCGCCAGCAGCCCGAGGGGGGATACTGAAGCTTTCTTT. Translation: CASSPRGDTEAFF.

The chain has TRBV7-3 and TRBJ2-3, with a possible D match to TRBD1 (5 bases). Germline lookup yields CDR1 SGHTA and CDR2 FQGTGA. The CDR3 covers 14 residues. V lost 4 bases, J lost 0 bases, and 8 bases lay in between. In nucleotides, the CDR3 is TGTGCCAGCAGCTCAGGGTACAGCACAGATACGCAGTATTTT. Amino acid sequence: CASSSGYSTDTQYF.

The chain joins TRBV18 to TRBJ2-1, with TRBD2 identical over 12 bases. With 3 bases clipped from V and 8 bases from J, the junction kept 2 bases outside the gene matches. In germline, CDR1 is KGHSH, CDR2 LQKENI. The CDR3 has 14 amino acids. The CDR3 DNA sequence: TGTGCCAGCTCACCGCTAGCGGGGGGGGATGAGCAGTTCTTC. As protein: CASSPLAGGDEQFF.

The chain employs TRBV23-1 and TRBJ1-1, with a weak D call TRBD1 (6 bases). TRBV23-1 is noted as an ORF with a role that remains uncertain. Trimming left V 2 bases short and J 1 base short, with 23 bases between. The CDR3 sequence is 19 residues long. The CDR3 spells CASSQPPLKYKQGNTEAFF. The CDR3 nucleotides are TGCGCCAGCAGTCAACCTCCTCTGAAATATAAACAGGGGAACACTGAAGCTTTCTTT.

The CDR3 DNA sequence: TGTGCCAGCGGACACCGGAATAACTATGGCTACACCTTC. This sequence encodes CASGHRNNYGYTF. The chain employs TRBV28 and TRBJ1-2; maybe TRBD1 (5 bases). The CDR3 length is 13 residues. Germline CDR1 is MDHEN and CDR2 is SYDVKM. Trimming cost V 8 bases and J 1 base, with 11 bases left between them.

This chain connects TRBV5-1 to TRBJ1-2, with TRBD1 as a possible D gene (5 bases). CDR3 length equals 15 residues. Deletions cut 7 bases from V and 0 bases from J, with 16 bases between. Germline V gene lookup returns CDR1 SGHRS and CDR2 YFSETQ. The chain's CDR3 is CASSAGGTTNYGYTF. The DNA of the CDR3 is TGCGCCAGCTCCGCTGGTGGGACTACTAACTATGGCTACACCTTC.

The V and J genes are TRBV12-3 or TRBV12-4 and TRBJ1-1; 8 bases are shared with TRBD1. The CDR3 extends over 13 amino acids. V gave up 6 bases and J gave up 4 bases; unmatched junction bases: 4. The CDR3 is CASRPTGGTEAFF. Written as DNA, the CDR3 is TGTGCCAGCAGACCCACAGGGGGCACTGAAGCTTTCTTT.